These 8 T cell receptor beta chains were sequenced from one sample in a study of blood T cell repertoires in COVID-19 (dated by TCRdb to the early 2020s). The library was made by the immunoSEQ multiplex PCR assay. Drawn from immuneACCESS, this table holds only the in-frame rearrangements with V and J called that TCRdb kept. Clones are partly lost; checked studies trace under half to an unresolved V gene and leave the rest unexplained. This sample gives approximately 330,000 clones in total; roughly 89% of them show up just once. The ten largest clones capture roughly 1% of the sample. The sample comprised peripheral blood. These receptors all stem from a woman between 35 and 50 years old with COVID-19, enrolled during active disease.

The gene calls are TRBV25-1 and TRBJ2-7, with D perhaps matching TRBD1 (6 bases). There are 14 residues in the CDR3. Germline CDR1 reads MGHDK; CDR2 reads SYGVNS. Trimming shortened V by 5 bases and J by 2 bases, and 13 bases separated the two germline ends. Written as DNA, the CDR3 is TGTGCCAGCAGTTTTCCGGACAGAACCTACGAGCAGTACTTC. This codes for CASSFPDRTYEQYF.

This clone came up a few times. The CDR3 reads CASSAPGEGTGELFF. CDR3 DNA sequence: TGTGCCAGCAGTGCTCCGGGAGAAGGAACCGGGGAGCTGTTTTTT. The chain is built from TRBV28 and TRBJ2-2; possibly TRBD2 for D (6 bases). Trimming removed 5 bases at V and 5 bases at J, with 15 bases between. Germline lookup yields CDR1 MDHEN and CDR2 SYDVKM. The CDR3 totals 15 residues.

The chain recombines TRBV7-3 with TRBJ2-4, with 10 bases aligning to TRBD1. Germline loops: CDR1 SGHTA, CDR2 FQGTGA. The CDR3 loop spans 19 amino acids. V shed 1 base, J shed 7 bases, and the junction held 16 bases outside the gene matches. The CDR3 is CASSLNPPGVGTGDNIQYF. In DNA, the CDR3 is TGTGCCAGCAGCTTAAATCCTCCGGGGGTCGGGACAGGGGACAACATTCAGTACTTC.

This CDR3 reads CASSSGQDKEKLFF. CDR3 coding DNA: TGTGCCAGCAGTTCGGGACAGGATAAAGAAAAACTGTTTTTT. The chain joins TRBV28 to TRBJ1-4; 8 nucleotides align to TRBD1. The CDR3 runs 14 residues. Germline lookup yields CDR1 MDHEN and CDR2 SYDVKM. Trimming took 4 bases from V and 8 from J; bases not matched to a gene: 6.

This sequence joins TRBV28 and TRBJ2-7; 7 bases align to TRBD1. The CDR3 totals 16 residues. Germline CDR1 reads MDHEN; CDR2 reads SYDVKM. Trimming cost V 5 bases and J 3 bases; bases outside gene matches: 13. The CDR3 DNA follows: TGTGCCAGCAGTCCTCGCTCCCCGGGACAGCTCTACGAGCAGTACTTC. It translates to CASSPRSPGQLYEQYF.

The V gene is TRBV28, the J gene TRBJ1-2; D uncertain. The CDR3 has 13 residues. CDR1 MDHEN and CDR2 SYDVKM come from the germline V gene. V was pared by 7 bases and J by 2 bases, with 11 bases between. The CDR3 here is CASTARPNYGYTF. The CDR3 DNA is TGTGCCAGCACCGCTAGGCCCAACTATGGCTACACCTTC.

The J gene is TRBJ2-1, the V gene TRBV5-4; the match to TRBD1 covers 7 bases. V shed 0 bases, J shed 4 bases, and the junction held 4 bases outside the gene matches. CDR3 length: 15 amino acids. Germline-derived CDR1 and CDR2 are SGHNT and YYREEE (reference sequence). The CDR3, as DNA: TGTGCCAGCAGCTTGGGGACAGGACGTTACAATGAGCAGTTCTTC. Translation gives CASSLGTGRYNEQFF.

V gene TRBV11-2 combines with J gene TRBJ1-6; 7 bases agree with TRBD1. The germline CDR1 and CDR2 sequences are SGHAT and FQNNGV. This CDR3 is built from 14 residues. Trimming at V came to 3 bases and at J to 10 bases, leaving 6 bases not matched to a gene. The CDR3 DNA follows: TGTGCCAGCAGCTTCACAGGGGCCGAATCACCCCTCCACTTT. Translating it yields CASSFTGAESPLHF.